This T cell receptor (beta chain) was sequenced in a study of shared clonotypes between healthy human individuals. V was trimmed by 3 bases and J by 7 bases, leaving 19 bases between them. The CDR3 is 15 residues long. Germline CDR1 is MGHRA and CDR2 is YSYEKL. Naive CD8 cells lacked CD45RO, underwent positive selection for CCR7 and left out terminally differentiated effector memory CD45RA+ cells. Produced via immunoSEQ multiplex PCR; TCRdb's table is partial and in-frame only. The sample holds some 2,000,000 clones; less than 95% are singletons and the top ten take roughly 1%. The receptor was isolated from a man in his late teens or twenties in good health. The sequencing sample was made of naive CD8+ T cells sorted from blood. V and J are TRBV4-1 and TRBJ2-7; D is uncertain. CDR3 bases: TGCGCCAGCAGCCATACACCCGCCCTCGTGCAGGAGCAGTACTTC. Protein product: CASSHTPALVQEQYF.